These 25 T cell receptor beta chains share one sample of origin, sequenced in a study of blood T cells in healthy people across ages (dated by TCRdb to 2015 to 2017). Library preparation employed 5' RACE. Data came from an Illumina HiSeq 2500. A second PCR of roughly 7 to 11 cycles was performed with a sample-barcoded 5' primer and a J-beta primer mix. The public reads were reanalyzed by TCRdb: fastp trimming at Q25, MiXCR alignment, in-frame beta chains only. Each CDR3 protein appears once, grouped with its most common genes and DNA. The sample includes under 1,000,000 distinct CDR3 sequences, with about 42% observed a single time. Of the sample, roughly 18% falls within the top ten clones. Sequencing used blood. The receptors originated from a man older than 75 in good health.

This clonotype was seen only a few times. Compared with germline, one end of the junction differs, possibly owing to a read error. V gene TRBV6-2 or TRBV6-3 combines with J gene TRBJ1-1; 8 nucleotides agree with TRBD1. Germline V gene lookup returns CDR1 MNHEY and CDR2 SVGEGT. This CDR3 has 12 amino acids. This CDR3 is CACSPTGGKAFF. The CDR3, as DNA: TGTGCCTGCAGCCCCACAGGGGGGAAAGCTTTCTTT.

This clonotype was detected only a few times. The rearrangement joins TRBV5-1 to TRBJ2-7; 8 positions match TRBD2. CDR1 and CDR2 from the germline V gene are SGHRS and YFSETQ. CDR3 length equals 14 residues. The V segment lost 1 base and the J segment 5 bases; nucleotides outside the gene matches: 5. Written as DNA, the CDR3 is TGCGCCAGCAGCTTGAGGACTAGCAGGGACGAGCAGTACTTC. It translates to CASSLRTSRDEQYF. The complete variable domain, with remaining parts taken from reference TRBV5-1 and TRBJ2-7, reads KAGVTQTPRYLIKTRGQQVTLSCSPISGHRSVSWYQQTPGQGLQFLFEYFSETQRNKGNFPGRFSGRQFSNSRSEMNVSTLELGDSALYLCASSLRTSRDEQYFGPGTRLTVT.

The chain employs TRBV6-6 and TRBJ2-3; TRBD1 matches 10 bases. Germline assignment: CDR1 MNHNY and CDR2 SVGAGI (reference sequence). Trimming cost V 7 bases and J 5 bases; bases outside gene matches: 9. The CDR3 runs 15 residues. CDR3 bases: TGTGCCAGCACCCGTGACAGGGGGCTTGGAGATACGCAGTATTTT. Translated, it gives CASTRDRGLGDTQYF.

V gene TRBV30 combines with J gene TRBJ1-2, with TRBD1 as a possible D gene (6 bases). V was trimmed by 3 bases and J by 2 bases, leaving 10 bases between them. The CDR3 loop spans 13 amino acids. Germline V CDR1 and CDR2: GTSNPN, SVGIG (reference sequence). CDR3 in DNA: TGTGCCTGGAGGGGGGCAGCCAACTATGGCTACACCTTC. Encoded protein: CAWRGAANYGYTF.

This clonotype has only one observation. The gene calls are TRBV20-1 and TRBJ2-5; TRBD2 matches 12 bases. Looked up from germline, CDR1 is DFQATT and CDR2 is SNEGSKA (reference sequence). J was trimmed by 8 bases and V by 4 bases; bases with no gene match: 11. There are 15 residues in the CDR3. CDR3 sequence reads: CSANLAGGSRRTQYF. Here the CDR3 DNA reads TGCAGTGCTAACCTAGCGGGAGGGTCCAGGAGAACCCAGTACTTC.

V is TRBV24-1 and J is TRBJ2-3; possibly TRBD1 or TRBD2 for D (6 bases each). From germline, CDR1 is KGHDR and CDR2 SFDVKD. V shed 5 bases and J shed 7 bases, with 12 bases lying between them. The CDR3 length is 13 residues. The DNA of the CDR3 is TGTGCCACCAGTGGGGGGGCGACGAATACGCAGTATTTT. Translating gives CATSGGATNTQYF.

The V and J genes are TRBV20-1 and TRBJ2-4, with D unclear. Trimming cost V 0 bases and J 9 bases, with 12 bases left between them. CDR1 and CDR2 from the germline V gene are DFQATT and SNEGSKA (reference sequence). This CDR3 region has 13 residues. The CDR3 bases are TGCAGTGCTAGAGAAGGCGGTCACCCCATTCAGTACTTC. This translates into CSAREGGHPIQYF.

This clonotype was seen ten or more times. This chain uses TRBV11-2 with TRBJ2-3; maybe TRBD1 (6 bases). Germline-derived CDR1 and CDR2 are SGHAT and FQNNGV. The CDR3 consists of 15 residues. Trimming cost V 5 bases and J 0 bases, with 12 bases left between them. In nucleotides, the CDR3 is TGTGCCAGCAGCCCCACAGGGCTTAGCACAGATACGCAGTATTTT. This sequence encodes CASSPTGLSTDTQYF.

The V gene is TRBV20-1, the J gene TRBJ2-1; the D gene is possibly TRBD2 (6 bases). Trimming took off 0 bases at V and 0 bases at J, with 12 bases between the two ends. The CDR3 has 16 amino acids. CDR1 and CDR2 from the germline V gene are DFQATT and SNEGSKA (reference sequence). The CDR3 region is CSARDRGLSSYNEQFF. The CDR3 bases are TGCAGTGCTAGAGATCGGGGACTGAGCTCCTACAATGAGCAGTTCTTC.

The chain combines TRBV4-2 with TRBJ2-1; TRBD2 might be the D (5 bases). Germline V gives CDR1 LGHNA, CDR2 YNFKEQ. Trimming shortened V by 4 bases and J by 8 bases, and 9 bases separated the two germline ends. The CDR3 consists of 12 residues. CDR3 nucleotide sequence: TGTGCCAGCAGCCGCCCTAGCTATGAGCAGTTCTTC. This gives the protein CASSRPSYEQFF.

This clonotype was counted between two and nine times. V gene TRBV5-1 combines with J gene TRBJ2-1, with 14 bases matching TRBD2. From germline, CDR1 is SGHRS and CDR2 YFSETQ. This CDR3 contains 15 residues. Germline trimming cut 7 bases from V and 0 bases from J; bases unmatched to any gene: 0. This CDR3 reads CASGTSGSSYNEQFF. The DNA for the CDR3 is TGCGCCAGCGGGACTAGCGGGAGCTCCTACAATGAGCAGTTCTTC.

V gene TRBV20-1 combines with J gene TRBJ2-3, with TRBD2 matching 7 bases. This CDR3 spans 16 amino acids. V lost 1 base and J lost 2; bases outside the gene matches: 9. Germline CDR1 and CDR2: DFQATT and SNEGSKA (reference sequence). This CDR3 is CSARGQRGLSTDTQYF. For the CDR3, the DNA is TGCAGTGCTAGAGGCCAGCGGGGACTATCCACAGATACGCAGTATTTT.

This chain links TRBV5-5 with TRBJ2-4; TRBD2 agrees at 12 bases. TRBJ2-7 explains the end of the DNA better; the J call may be wrong. The germline V gene has CDR1 SGHKS and CDR2 YYEKEE (reference sequence). The CDR3 has 15 residues. CDR3 loop: CASSPSSGRAHEQYF. As DNA, the CDR3 is TGTGCCAGCAGCCCATCTAGCGGGAGGGCCCACGAGCAGTACTTC.

This clonotype was seen at least ten times. The chain recombines TRBV29-1 with TRBJ2-1, with 10 bases matching TRBD2. The V and J ends lost 3 bases and 6 bases, in that order; junction bases with no gene match: 2. Germline V lookup: CDR1 SQVTM, CDR2 ANQGSEA. CDR3 length: 13 amino acids. CDR3 residues: CSVEGLARNEQFF. CDR3 coding DNA: TGCAGCGTTGAGGGACTAGCGCGCAATGAGCAGTTCTTC.

This clonotype was counted at least ten times. A much larger clone sits a single nucleotide away, making a read error possible. V gene TRBV27 combines with J gene TRBJ2-1, with D uncertain. The J call may be faulty, since TRBJ2-7 better matches the DNA end. Germline CDR1 MNHEY, CDR2 SMNVEV (reference sequence). CDR3 length: 18 residues. The CDR3, as DNA: TGTGCCAGCAGTTTATCCCCCCTCGACATTAGCTCCTACAATGAGCAGTACTTC. This codes for CASSLSPLDISSYNEQYF.

This clonotype was recorded a few times. The rearrangement uses TRBV20-1 and TRBJ2-4; 15 positions agree with TRBD2. Germline CDR1 is DFQATT and CDR2 is SNEGSKA (reference sequence). CDR3 length equals 16 residues. The V gene end was trimmed by 4 bases and the J gene end by 1 base; junction bases not matched to a gene: 2. Written as DNA, the CDR3 is TGCAGTGCTAAGGGACTAGCGGGAGGCGCCAAAAACATTCAGTACTTC. This encodes CSAKGLAGGAKNIQYF.

The CDR3 here is CASSLNLPGQETQYF. In DNA form, the CDR3 reads TGCGCCAGCAGCTTGAACCTGCCGGGACAAGAGACCCAGTACTTC. This chain connects TRBV5-1 to TRBJ2-5; TRBD2 might be the D (5 bases). CDR3 length: 15 amino acids. Germline CDR1 is SGHRS and CDR2 is YFSETQ. The ends were cut back, 1 base at V and 2 bases at J, with 12 bases in the middle.

This chain joins TRBV12-3 or TRBV12-4 and TRBJ2-4; TRBD1 might be the D (5 bases). Trimming took 3 bases from V and 1 from J, leaving 16 bases between them. The length of the CDR3 is 17 residues. CDR3 in DNA: TGTGCCAGCAGTTTCGGTTCAGGGCAAAGGGCCAAAAACATTCAGTACTTC. This sequence encodes CASSFGSGQRAKNIQYF.

Comment on this clonotype: This sequence may be a read error, since a much larger clone differs from it by one base. The V and J genes are TRBV3-1 and TRBJ2-7; D uncertain. Between the trimmed V and J ends, which lost 0 bases and 7 bases, there was a span of 13 bases. Germline loops: CDR1 LGHDT, CDR2 YNNKEL (reference sequence). This CDR3 has 14 amino acids. The CDR3 sequence is CASSQEQYDNEQYF. For the CDR3, the DNA is TGTGCCAGCAGCCAAGAGCAGTATGACAATGAGCAGTACTTC.

This clonotype was recorded many times. The chain combines TRBV20-1 with TRBJ2-4; 15 bases line up with TRBD2. This CDR3 has 15 residues. The J segment lost 15 bases and the V segment lost 3 bases, leaving 12 bases of the junction unmatched. Germline CDR1 reads DFQATT; CDR2 reads SNEGSKA (reference sequence). The CDR3 sequence is CSASSIPGLAGGGYF. The CDR3 DNA reads as TGCAGTGCTAGTTCTATCCCGGGACTAGCGGGGGGTGGGTACTTC.

The chain recombines TRBV7-2 with TRBJ1-1, with D perhaps matching TRBD1 (5 bases). Germline V gives CDR1 SGHTA, CDR2 FQGNSA. This CDR3 contains 14 residues. Trimming removed 1 base from V and 7 bases from J, with 13 bases in between. The CDR3 protein is CASSLGGGGSEAFF. As DNA, the CDR3 is TGTGCCAGCAGCTTAGGAGGCGGGGGGAGTGAAGCTTTCTTT.

The chain joins TRBV5-1 to TRBJ2-5; 14 bases fit TRBD2. Per germline, CDR1 SGHRS and CDR2 YFSETQ. V trimming: 0 bases; J trimming: 11 bases; junction bases outside the gene matches: 9. The CDR3 contains 16 residues. The CDR3 spells CASSLGGLAGDDEQYF. The CDR3 bases are TGCGCCAGCAGCTTGGGGGGACTAGCGGGAGATGATGAGCAGTACTTC. Filled out from reference TRBV5-1 and TRBJ2-5, the complete variable domain reads KAGVTQTPRYLIKTRGQQVTLSCSPISGHRSVSWYQQTPGQGLQFLFEYFSETQRNKGNFPGRFSGRQFSNSRSEMNVSTLELGDSALYLCASSLGGLAGDDEQYFGPGTRLLVL.

The chain uses TRBV2 and TRBJ2-7; 8 bases match TRBD2. CDR1 and CDR2 (germline): SNHLY, FYNNEI. The CDR3 covers 14 residues. Unmatched junction bases numbered 5, after V lost 5 bases and J lost 2 bases. The CDR3 DNA sequence: TGTGCCAGCAGTACCGGGACTAGGGCCTACGAGCAGTACTTC. Translated, it gives CASSTGTRAYEQYF.

The chain combines TRBV12-3 or TRBV12-4 with TRBJ1-4, with no clear D. The CDR3 is 13 residues long. Trimming took off 4 bases at V and 12 bases at J, with 15 bases between the two ends. This CDR3 is CASSSKGFGELFF. The DNA for the CDR3 is TGTGCCAGCAGTTCTAAGGGTTTTGGTGAACTGTTTTTT.

Points on this clonotype: Likely a read error: the CDR3 ends without its conserved phenylalanine or tryptophan. V gene TRBV12-3 or TRBV12-4 combines with J gene TRBJ2-7; 10 nucleotides agree with TRBD2. Trimming removed 5 bases from V and 4 bases from J; junction bases left unmatched: 11. The CDR3 sequence is 16 residues long. The CDR3 nucleotides are TGTGCCAGCAGTGGGCCTAGCGGGAGAGGGTTTTACGAGCAGTACCTC. This gives the protein CASSGPSGRGFYEQYL.